Described below is a single T cell receptor (beta chain) sequence and its context. What it recognizes is unknown. V gave up 6 bases and J gave up 3 bases, with 20 bases separating them. The CDR3 loop spans 16 amino acids. Germline V gene sequence: CDR1 MRHNA, CDR2 SNTAGT. This entry belongs to a study of a mutant IDH1 vaccine in newly diagnosed glioma. The wider study: Vaccines were begun 4-6 weeks after radiotherapy alone, or with temozolomide cycles. Treatment recipients were approximately 62% male and roughly 38% female, and their mean age was about 39 years. Antecedent treatment encompassed radiotherapy, temozolomide, or their combination; the majority received both.

Time point in this sample: week 35, safety follow-up. The content of each vaccine dose was 300 ug of mutant IDH1 20-mer peptide, and topical imiquimod accompanied it. Patients in the study were vaccinated eight times, receiving shots in weeks 1, 3, 5, 7, 11, 15, 19 and 23. The data were produced by immunoSEQ multiplex PCR, yet TCRdb's version contains in-frame clones alone and is incomplete. The sample yields 25,000 to 40,000 clones, roughly 77% seen once. The source was PBMCs, collected from a glioma patient whose treatment included an IDH1 peptide vaccine. This TCR was recovered from a man aged 25 to 40 with glioma. The V gene is TRBV6-4, the J gene TRBJ1-1, with D perhaps TRBD1 (5 bases). CDR3 DNA sequence: TGTGCCAGCAGGATGTACTATACAGGCCCCGACACTGAAGCTTTCTTT. Its protein is CASRMYYTGPDTEAFF.